Below, 25 T cell receptor beta chains from the same sample are listed, as sequenced in a study of molecular identifiers for immune sequencing clone quantification. TCRdb re-called the PCR reads through MiXCR, storing one row per CDR3 protein. The data show about 510,000 distinct CDR3 sequences, around 25% seen once. The sequenced sample was naive CD8+ T cells from blood, with Jurkat cell RNA spiked in. Subset noted: FACS-sorted CD8+CD4-CCR7+CD45RA+ naive T cells. The receptors stem from a human donor in good health. Some libraries in this study had Jurkat cell RNA spiked in.

This clonotype occurred a few times. This chain connects TRBV30 to TRBJ2-1; no firm D call. The germline CDR1 and CDR2 sequences are GTSNPN and SVGIG (reference sequence). The CDR3 has 10 residues. Trimming shortened V by 3 bases and J by 7 bases, and 4 bases separated the two germline ends. As DNA, the CDR3 is TGTGCCTGGAGGAGGAATGAGCAGTTCTTC. Protein: CAWRRNEQFF.

The chain uses TRBV4-2 and TRBJ1-6; the D gene is possibly TRBD1 (5 bases). Germline CDR1 and CDR2: LGHNA and YNFKEQ. Trimming pared 2 bases from V and 5 bases from J, leaving 16 bases between. The length of the CDR3 is 17 residues. CDR3 bases: TGTGCCAGCAGCCAACCCACCGGGACGGCAGATAATTCACCCCTCCACTTT. Amino acid sequence: CASSQPTGTADNSPLHF.

The genes are TRBV4-3 and TRBJ1-6; maybe TRBD1 (5 bases). This CDR3 spans 19 amino acids. Deletions cut 6 bases from V and 9 bases from J, with 30 bases between. Germline-derived CDR1 and CDR2 are LGHNA and YSLEER. DNA of the CDR3: TGCGCCAGCAGTCGACTCACGACGACCAGCGGGACGGCCGGTTCACCCCTCCACTTT. Translated: CASSRLTTTSGTAGSPLHF.

The gene calls are TRBV28 and TRBJ2-7; 9 nucleotides line up with TRBD1. Germline CDR1 is MDHEN and CDR2 is SYDVKM. The trim removed 4 bases at V and 3 bases at J, leaving 7 bases unmatched. CDR3 length: 15 residues. The CDR3 DNA reads as TGTGCCAGCAGTTCGGGACAGGGACATTTCTACGAGCAGTACTTC. It translates to CASSSGQGHFYEQYF.

The chain carries TRBV27 and TRBJ2-7; 8 bases fit TRBD1. The V gene's germline CDR1 is MNHEY and CDR2 SMNVEV (reference sequence). V lost 6 bases, J lost 5 bases, and 12 bases stayed unmatched. The CDR3 is made up of 15 amino acids. For the CDR3, the DNA is TGTGCCAGCAGCCCACGTACAGGGGGTAGGCACGAGCAGTACTTC. Protein: CASSPRTGGRHEQYF.

This clonotype was found a few times. The chain combines TRBV7-9 with TRBJ2-2, with a possible D match to TRBD1 (5 bases). The CDR3 sequence is 16 residues long. Germline V gene lookup returns CDR1 SEHNR and CDR2 FQNEAQ (reference sequence). V lost 5 bases, J lost 2 bases, and 15 bases lay in between. In DNA form, the CDR3 reads TGTGCCAGCAGCCCTTCGACAGCCCTAAACACCGGGGAGCTGTTTTTT. This codes for CASSPSTALNTGELFF.

This clonotype was seen ten or more times. The J gene is TRBJ2-7, the V gene TRBV28; unclear D gene. Between the trimmed V and J ends, which lost 8 bases and 0 bases, there was a span of 11 bases. From germline, CDR1 is MDHEN and CDR2 SYDVKM. This CDR3 is built from 13 residues. The CDR3 is CASLGESSYEQYF. The CDR3 region has the DNA TGTGCCAGCTTGGGCGAAAGCTCCTACGAGCAGTACTTC.

This clonotype was counted a single time. The chain employs TRBV2 and TRBJ2-7, with D maybe TRBD2 (6 bases). Trimming stripped 0 bases from V and 4 bases from J, with 13 bases between. There are 15 residues in the CDR3. Germline CDR1 and CDR2: SNHLY and FYNNEI. CDR3 sequence (DNA): TGTGCCAGCAGTGAAGCCCTAGCGAGAGGGTACGAGCAGTACTTC. Translated, it gives CASSEALARGYEQYF.

This clonotype was observed a few times. This chain links TRBV5-6 with TRBJ2-6; possibly TRBD1 for D (6 bases). Between the trimmed V and J ends, which lost 2 bases and 1 base, there was a span of 16 bases. This CDR3 comprises 18 residues. The germline gives CDR1 SGHDT, CDR2 YYEEEE. CDR3 region: CASSLFGQNPSGANVLTF. In DNA form, the CDR3 reads TGTGCCAGCAGCTTATTTGGACAGAACCCTTCTGGGGCCAACGTCCTGACTTTC.

This clonotype was detected a few times. This rearrangement joins TRBV27 to TRBJ1-6; D might be TRBD1 (6 bases). V was cut by 8 bases and J by 7 bases, with 15 bases left in between. Germline CDR1 reads MNHEY; CDR2 reads SMNVEV (reference sequence). The CDR3 contains 14 residues. CDR3 coding DNA: TGTGCCAGCTCCCCCGGGCAGGGGAATTCACCCCTCCACTTT. It translates to CASSPGQGNSPLHF.

Details on this clonotype: A much larger clone lies a single base off, so this may be a read error. The chain carries TRBV29-1 and TRBJ2-2; D is perhaps TRBD1 or TRBD2 (6 bases each). Trimming cost V 4 bases and J 6 bases, with 15 bases left between them. This CDR3 has 14 amino acids. Germline V gene lookup returns CDR1 SQVTM and CDR2 ANQGSEA. CDR3 in amino acids: CSVVVSGGAGELFF. CDR3 nucleotides: TGCAGCGTTGTCGTGTCCGGGGGCGCCGGGGAGCTGTTTTTT.

Ten or more counts support this clonotype. V gene TRBV2 combines with J gene TRBJ2-7; D uncertain. The ends were cut back, 1 base at V and 3 bases at J, with 13 bases in the middle. The CDR3 is 15 amino acids. Germline loops: CDR1 SNHLY, CDR2 FYNNEI. The CDR3 bases are TGTGCCAGCAGTGAAGGTCAGGCAGACCTCTACGAGCAGTACTTC. Translated: CASSEGQADLYEQYF.

Many counts were recorded for this clonotype. This chain uses TRBV7-8 with TRBJ2-5; TRBD1 agrees at 11 bases. This CDR3 contains 15 residues. V shed 3 bases and J 5 bases; nucleotides not matched to a gene: 5. From germline, CDR1 is SGHVS and CDR2 FQNEAQ. The CDR3: CASSFGQGALETQYF. The CDR3 DNA reads TGTGCCAGCAGCTTCGGACAGGGGGCCTTGGAGACCCAGTACTTC.

This clonotype was detected a few times. This rearrangement joins TRBV10-3 to TRBJ2-7; 7 nucleotides line up with TRBD1. The V and J ends lost 0 bases and 3 bases, in that order; junction bases with no gene match: 8. The CDR3 length is 16 residues. Per the germline V gene, CDR1 is ENHRY and CDR2 is SYGVKD. CDR3 region: CAISESGQGVIYEQYF. DNA of the CDR3: TGTGCCATCAGTGAGTCTGGGCAGGGGGTAATCTACGAGCAGTACTTC.

This clonotype was seen ten or more times. Relative to the germline gene, one junction end is altered; a read error may explain this. The gene calls are TRBV7-7 and TRBJ2-3, with 12 positions matching TRBD2. Per the germline V gene, CDR1 is SSHAT and CDR2 is FNYEAQ (reference sequence). This CDR3 has 15 residues. The CDR3 region is CASTPLAGGLDTQYF. Here the CDR3 DNA reads TGTGCTAGCACCCCTCTAGCGGGAGGGCTAGATACGCAGTATTTT.

This clonotype appeared a few times. The chain recombines TRBV20-1 with TRBJ2-1; perhaps TRBD2 as D (6 bases). Germline CDR1 DFQATT, CDR2 SNEGSKA (reference sequence). This CDR3 has 13 amino acids. V dropped 3 bases and J dropped 9 bases, with 15 bases sitting between them. The CDR3 DNA reads as TGCAGTGCTAGCTTCGCGGGCGGGGCTGAGCAGTTCTTC. Its translation: CSASFAGGAEQFF.

This clonotype came up many times. The chain carries TRBV20-1 and TRBJ2-3, with D possibly matching TRBD1 (6 bases). The V end was cut by 3 bases, the J end by 0 bases, with 13 bases between. CDR3 size: 15 residues. Germline V CDR1 and CDR2: DFQATT, SNEGSKA (reference sequence). The CDR3 nucleotides read TGCAGTGCTAGGGTGACAGGACGAAGCACAGATACGCAGTATTTT. Its translation is CSARVTGRSTDTQYF.

The J gene is TRBJ1-5, the V gene TRBV6-6; a possible D gene is TRBD1 (5 bases). Germline CDR1 MNHNY, CDR2 SVGAGI (reference sequence). With 4 bases removed from V and 15 bases from J, the gap between germline ends came to 28 bases. The CDR3 totals 16 residues. Written as DNA, the CDR3 is TGTGCCAGCAGTTCCCACCCCGGGGCTAGCAATCAGCCCTCGCATTTT. Encoded protein: CASSSHPGASNQPSHF.

The chain joins TRBV4-3 to TRBJ2-1; a possible D gene is TRBD1 (6 bases). This CDR3 comprises 13 residues. The V and J ends lost 4 bases and 6 bases respectively, with 10 bases between them. CDR1 is LGHNA, CDR2 YSLEER, per germline. The CDR3 is CASSRRGGNEQFF. The CDR3 DNA is TGCGCCAGCAGCCGGCGAGGGGGCAATGAGCAGTTCTTC.

In its sample, this clonotype was seen a few times. The V and J genes are TRBV2 and TRBJ2-2; 7 bases fit TRBD1. J gave up 3 bases and V 3 bases, and 7 bases lay outside the gene matches. This CDR3 contains 16 residues. Germline assignment: CDR1 SNHLY and CDR2 FYNNEI. The CDR3 region is CASSDTGARHTGELFF. As DNA, the CDR3 is TGTGCCAGCAGTGATACAGGGGCCCGACACACCGGGGAGCTGTTTTTT.

This chain joins TRBV19 and TRBJ2-1, with 9 bases matching TRBD1. The CDR3 is 16 amino acids. CDR1 and CDR2 (germline): LNHDA, SQIVND (reference sequence). The junction had 13 bases not matched to a gene; V was cut back by 9 bases and J by 4 bases. As DNA, the CDR3 is TGTGCCAGCAAACAGACCGGGACAGGGATATACAATGAGCAGTTCTTC. It encodes CASKQTGTGIYNEQFF.

The chain uses TRBV7-3 and TRBJ2-5; 7 bases agree with TRBD2. Germline V gene sequence: CDR1 SGHTA, CDR2 FQGTGA. V trimming: 5 bases; J trimming: 2 bases; junction bases outside the gene matches: 11. The CDR3 loop spans 16 amino acids. The DNA for the CDR3 is TGTGCCAGCAGCCCGGGTGGAGCGGGGTTACAAGAGACCCAGTACTTC. This translates into CASSPGGAGLQETQYF.

The count of this clonotype is one. A much larger clone lies one base from this, so it may be a read error. The genes are TRBV7-9 and TRBJ2-5; a weak D match, TRBD2 (6 bases). Germline V CDR1 and CDR2: SEHNR, FQNEAQ (reference sequence). The CDR3 is made up of 14 amino acids. V was clipped by 7 bases and J by 5 bases, with 17 bases between them. The CDR3 here is CASNPKGLLETQYF. The DNA for the CDR3 is TGTGCCAGCAACCCGAAGGGACTCCTCGAGACCCAGTACTTC.

A note on this clonotype: The junction differs from germline at one of its ends, possibly a read error. J is TRBJ2-5 and V is TRBV7-2; D is possibly TRBD2 (6 bases). Near its end, the DNA agrees better with TRBJ2-7, so the J call may be wrong. Per the germline V gene, CDR1 is SGHTA and CDR2 is FQGNSA. This CDR3 comprises 13 residues. In nucleotides, the CDR3 is TGTGCCAGGAGCTACCTAGCGCATCGCGAGCAGTACTTC. Translated: CARSYLAHREQYF.

Details on this clonotype: The final CDR3 position lacks the conserved phenylalanine or tryptophan, pointing to a likely read error. V is TRBV19 and J is TRBJ2-7; possibly TRBD1 for D (5 bases). The germline V and J ends were trimmed by 1 base and 2 bases, with 9 bases remaining between them. CDR1 LNHDA and CDR2 SQIVND come from the germline V gene (reference sequence). The CDR3 loop spans 14 amino acids. The CDR3 bases are TGTGCCAGTAGTATAGTGGGGCAAGCCTACGAGCAGTACATC. Translation: CASSIVGQAYEQYI.